This T cell receptor (beta chain) originates from a study of blood T cells in healthy people across ages. Whenever a sample was processed, at least 6 million PBMCs were isolated. This clonotype was counted between two and nine times. Its antigen is not known. A second PCR, run for about 6 to 11 cycles, used a sample-barcoded 5' primer plus a J-beta primer mix. Using its own MiXCR run on the 5' RACE reads, TCRdb lists one record per CDR3 protein. The sample contains roughly 1.7 million distinct CDR3 sequences, about 32% of which appear only once. Overall study findings and caveats: Across the age range, TCR beta diversity per million T cells fell in a roughly linear way. Using unsorted PBMCs precluded a conclusive naive versus antigen-experienced comparison.

Germline CDR1 DFQATT, CDR2 SNEGSKA (reference sequence). V trimming: 4 bases; J trimming: 2 bases; junction bases outside the gene matches: 5. CDR3 length equals 14 residues. The clonotype was recovered from a woman aged 30 to 39 in good health. The chain is built from TRBV20-1 and TRBJ2-7; 10 bases agree with TRBD2. The sample consisted of blood. The CDR3 loop is CSATLAGGTYEQYF. For the CDR3, the DNA is TGCAGTGCTACATTAGCGGGAGGAACCTACGAGCAGTACTTC.